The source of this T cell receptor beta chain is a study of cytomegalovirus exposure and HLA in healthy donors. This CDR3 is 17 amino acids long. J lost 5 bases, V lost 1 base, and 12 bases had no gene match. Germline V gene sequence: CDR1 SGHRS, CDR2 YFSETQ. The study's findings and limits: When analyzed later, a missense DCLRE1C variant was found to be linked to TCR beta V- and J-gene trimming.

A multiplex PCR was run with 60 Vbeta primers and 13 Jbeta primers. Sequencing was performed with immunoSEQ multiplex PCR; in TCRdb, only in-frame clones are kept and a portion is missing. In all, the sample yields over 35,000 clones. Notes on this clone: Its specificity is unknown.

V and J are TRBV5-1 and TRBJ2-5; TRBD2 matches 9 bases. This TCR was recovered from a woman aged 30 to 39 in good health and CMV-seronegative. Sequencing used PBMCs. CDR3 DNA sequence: TGCGCCAGCAGCTTGAATTCGGCGGGAGGGGGGCAGGAGACCCAGTACTTC. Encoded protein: CASSLNSAGGGQETQYF.